Sequencing of this T cell receptor (beta chain) was carried out in a study of T cells in Graves' hyperthyroidism and ophthalmopathy (dated by TCRdb to about 2019). About the full investigation: Peripheral blood samples were taken at the time of initial diagnosis, prior to any treatment. Whether ophthalmopathy could be predicted prospectively was tested in an independent validation cohort made up of some 20 hyperthyroidism patients plus 17 patients who later progressed to ophthalmopathy. In addition, the study compared T-cell repertoires in thyroid tissue and in blood from six Graves' hyperthyroidism patients. After blood sampling, hyperthyroidism patients were treated with methimazole at a starting dose of 30 mg daily, and ophthalmopathy patients were treated with high-dose intravenous methylprednisolone. To identify distinguishing TCR V-J signatures, a discovery cohort of 100 or so patients was used, comprising fewer than 45 with Graves' ophthalmopathy and around 60 with stable Graves' hyperthyroidism. The roughly 91 discovery patients were randomly divided into training and test sets at a 7:3 ratio. The paper describes TCR Vbeta CDR3 sequencing of 120 to 150 peripheral blood samples, made up of some 42 ophthalmopathy patients, approximately 76 hyperthyroidism patients and 17 progressor patients.

Ophthalmopathy patients had moderately to severely active disease, with a Clinical Activity Score of 3 or more, a NOSPECS grade of 4 or more, and a disease duration of less than 3 months. The study excluded patients with uncontrolled infections, other autoimmune diseases, pregnancy or lactation. Diagnoses were established on the basis of clinical symptoms, serum thyroxine and TRAb, thyroid ultrasound, and orbital computed tomography. Ficoll-Paque density gradient centrifugation was used to isolate PBMCs from around 9.1 ml of fresh peripheral blood. Total RNA was extracted with Trizol reagent, and quality was checked on an Agilent 2100 Bioanalyzer. The TCR beta CDR3 regions were amplified from RNA transcripts. The TCR CDR3 was subjected to a first round of RT-PCR using the HTBI primer set and the Qiagen OneStep RT-PCR kit. The libraries were constructed in a second round of multiplex PCR and then size-selected and purified. Paired-end sequencing of the libraries was performed with 100 bp reads on an Illumina HiSeq2000. Concerning the study's data processing: SOAPnuke was used to process the raw data, removing reads that contained adapters or uncalled bases, had a mean Phred below 15, or lacked an exact match to the constant primer or identifier. COPE v1.2.5 was used to merge the high-quality paired reads, and each unique nucleotide sequence was defined as a clonotype. Clonotypes were aligned to IMGT TRBV, TRBD and TRBJ reference segments using MiTCR v1.1. The analysis was restricted to V-J combinations with a frequency above 0.0001, which together covered about 99% of the repertoires. A TCS score was defined as the ratio between F50 (clonal expansion) and ExV (chaos), using BLOSUM62-based TCRdist between CDR3 peptides within each V-J. Welch's t-statistics and random forest reduced just over 500 V-J features to about 12, which were used in a naive Bayes classifier (R e1071). In-frame beta chains were kept once TCRdb had trimmed the public reads at Q25 with fastp and called clones with MiXCR. Merged by CDR3 protein, the rows form single entries marked with the most common genes and DNA. It is TCRdb's table, rather than the study itself, that gives the V and J calls and clone size. The sample has over 350,000 distinct CDR3 sequences on record, over 12% of them singletons. The ten largest account for approximately 13% of the sample.

This clonotype was seen at least ten times. No cognate antigen has been identified for it. Per-base qualities were not stored, and no clone one base away is much larger. Trimming takes 0 bases from V and 4 bases from J, and the germline ends sit 7 bases apart. The CDR3 goes from the cysteine to the phenylalanine over 13 residues. The kept DNA is CDR3 alone, 39 bases in frame from the first base. The germline V gene gives CDR1 as SGDLS and CDR2 as YYNGEE. Study-wide conclusions, independent of this receptor: A 13 V-J signature model separated ophthalmopathy from stable hyperthyroidism, with nearly 90% sensitivity and roughly 81% specificity in cross-validation and 80%/75% in testing. No statistical method was used to fix the sample size in advance, and group allocation was not hidden from the investigators. During validation, the model predicted progression to ophthalmopathy a median of approximately 6.5 months ahead of onset, with more than 55% sensitivity and 72.22% specificity. Blood samples also contained most of the expanded thyroid clonotypes (frequency above 0.001), which suggests that blood repertoires may reflect thyroid immune responses.

The sample consisted of blood. This receptor chain uses TRBV9 and TRBJ2-5; no D gene is confidently identified. This clonotype originated in a man between 18 and 29 years old with Graves' ophthalmopathy. CDR3 protein: CASSVGMLETQYF. The sequenced DNA is TGTGCCAGCAGCGTAGGGATGTTAGAGACCCAGTACTTC.